This TCR beta chain was identified during a study of cytomegalovirus exposure and HLA in healthy donors. Whole-study results and caveats: An Asian-associated ancestry cluster reportedly showed fewer N-insertions than the roughly 700-donor mean in a later analysis. According to the study, roughly 160 TCR beta chains were cytomegalovirus-associated. Most of the TCR beta V segments (in an earlier analysis) were productive either about 87% or about 30% of the time. Three CMV-associated chains were confirmed in vitro to be specific for CMV antigens.

Trimming took 6 bases from V and 5 from J, leaving 22 bases between them. CDR3 length equals 17 residues. Germline V CDR1 and CDR2: SEHNR, FQNEAQ (reference sequence). On this clone: Its antigen is unknown.

Amplification used 60 Vbeta primers and 13 Jbeta primers. The table came from immunoSEQ multiplex PCR; TCRdb's copy has only in-frame clones and leaves some out. Seen here are some 91,000 clones, about 80% observed once, and the top ten hold about 6.6%. The sequence came from a man between 40 and 49 years old in good health and CMV-seropositive. Sequenced sample: PBMCs. The chain couples TRBV7-9 to TRBJ1-4, with D hard to call. CDR3 residues: CASSSPDLAGVNEKLFF. CDR3 coding DNA: TGTGCCAGCAGTTCTCCCGACCTTGCAGGTGTGAATGAAAAACTGTTTTTT.